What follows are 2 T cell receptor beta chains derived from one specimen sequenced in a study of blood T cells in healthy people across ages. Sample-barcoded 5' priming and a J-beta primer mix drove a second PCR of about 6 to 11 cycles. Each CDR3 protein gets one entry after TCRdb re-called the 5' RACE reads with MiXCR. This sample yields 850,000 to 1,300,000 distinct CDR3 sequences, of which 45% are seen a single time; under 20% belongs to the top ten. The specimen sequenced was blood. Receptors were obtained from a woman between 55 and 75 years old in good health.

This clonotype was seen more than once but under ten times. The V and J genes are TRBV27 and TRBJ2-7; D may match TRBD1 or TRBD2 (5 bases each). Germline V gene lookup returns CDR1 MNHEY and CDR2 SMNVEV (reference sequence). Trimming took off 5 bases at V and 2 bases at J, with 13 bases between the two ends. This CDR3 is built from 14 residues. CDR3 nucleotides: TGTGCCAGCAGTGACGGGACGCACGCCTACGAGCAGTACTTC. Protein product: CASSDGTHAYEQYF.

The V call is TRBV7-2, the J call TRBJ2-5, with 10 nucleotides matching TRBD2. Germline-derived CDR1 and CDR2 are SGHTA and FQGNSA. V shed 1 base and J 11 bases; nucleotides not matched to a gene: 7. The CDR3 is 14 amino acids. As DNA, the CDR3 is TGTGCCAGCAGCTTAGGGCTAGCGGGAGTGAAGCAGTACTTC. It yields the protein CASSLGLAGVKQYF.